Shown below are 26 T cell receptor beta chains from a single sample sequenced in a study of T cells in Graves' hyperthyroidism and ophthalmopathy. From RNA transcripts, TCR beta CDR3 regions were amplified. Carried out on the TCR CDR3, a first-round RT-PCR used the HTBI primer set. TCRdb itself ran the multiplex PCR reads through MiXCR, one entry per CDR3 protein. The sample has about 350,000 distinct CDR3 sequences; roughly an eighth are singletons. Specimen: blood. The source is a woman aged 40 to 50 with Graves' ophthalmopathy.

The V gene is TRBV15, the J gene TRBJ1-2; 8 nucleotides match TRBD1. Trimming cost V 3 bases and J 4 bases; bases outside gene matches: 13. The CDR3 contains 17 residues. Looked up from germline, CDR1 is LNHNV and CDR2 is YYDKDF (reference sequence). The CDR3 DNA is TGTGCCACCAGCAGTCCAATGACGGACAGGGATCCCTATGGCTACACCTTC. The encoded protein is CATSSPMTDRDPYGYTF. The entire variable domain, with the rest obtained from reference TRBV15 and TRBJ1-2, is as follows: DAMVIQNPRYQVTQFGKPVTLSCSQTLNHNVMYWYQQKSSQAPKLLFHYYDKDFNNEADTPDNFQSRRPNTSFCFLDIRSPGLGDTAMYLCATSSPMTDRDPYGYTFGSGTRLTVV.

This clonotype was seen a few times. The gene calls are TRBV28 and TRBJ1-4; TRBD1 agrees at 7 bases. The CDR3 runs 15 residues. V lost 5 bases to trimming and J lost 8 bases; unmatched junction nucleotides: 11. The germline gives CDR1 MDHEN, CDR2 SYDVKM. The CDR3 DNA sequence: TGTGCCAGCAGTACAACGACAGGGAGGGGGGAAAAACTGTTTTTT. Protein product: CASSTTTGRGEKLFF.

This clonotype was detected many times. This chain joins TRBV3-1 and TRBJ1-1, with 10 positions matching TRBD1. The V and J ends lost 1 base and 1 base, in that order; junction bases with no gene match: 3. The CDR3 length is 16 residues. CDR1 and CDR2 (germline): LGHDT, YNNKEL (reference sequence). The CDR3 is CASSQGDRGRNTEAFF. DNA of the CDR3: TGTGCCAGCAGCCAAGGTGACAGGGGGCGGAACACTGAAGCTTTCTTT.

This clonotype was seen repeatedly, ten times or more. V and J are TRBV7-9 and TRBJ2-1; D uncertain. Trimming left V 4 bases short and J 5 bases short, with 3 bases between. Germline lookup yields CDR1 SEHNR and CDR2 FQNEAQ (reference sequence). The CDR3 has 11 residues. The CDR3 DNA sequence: TGTGCCAGCAGCTGGAACAATGAGCAGTTCTTC. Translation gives CASSWNNEQFF.

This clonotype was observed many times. DNA of the CDR3: TGTGCCAGCAGTGAAGCCACTTATGGCTACACCTTC. As protein: CASSEATYGYTF. V gene TRBV6-1 combines with J gene TRBJ1-2; D is undetermined. The CDR3 is 12 amino acids. Germline V gene data show CDR1 as MNHNS and CDR2 as SASEGT. The ends were cut back, 0 bases at V and 5 bases at J, with 4 bases in the middle.

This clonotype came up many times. The CDR3 bases are TGCAGTGCTATCGAGGCTAGCGGGGACACAGATACGCAGTATTTT. It specifies CSAIEASGDTDTQYF. V gene TRBV20-1 combines with J gene TRBJ2-3, with 9 bases identical to TRBD2. The CDR3 consists of 15 residues. V shed 4 bases and J 2 bases; nucleotides not matched to a gene: 7. Germline loops: CDR1 DFQATT, CDR2 SNEGSKA (reference sequence).

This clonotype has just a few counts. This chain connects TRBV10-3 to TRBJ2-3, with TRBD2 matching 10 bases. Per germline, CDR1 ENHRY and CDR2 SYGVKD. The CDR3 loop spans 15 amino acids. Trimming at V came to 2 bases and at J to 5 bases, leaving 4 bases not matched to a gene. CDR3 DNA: TGTGCCATCAGTGAGATAAAGCGGGGGGGAGATACGCAGTATTTT. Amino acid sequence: CAISEIKRGGDTQYF.

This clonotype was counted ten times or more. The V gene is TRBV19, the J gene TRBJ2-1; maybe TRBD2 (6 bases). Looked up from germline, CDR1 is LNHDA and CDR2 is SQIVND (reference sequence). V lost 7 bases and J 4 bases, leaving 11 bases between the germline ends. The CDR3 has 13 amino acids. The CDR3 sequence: CASNFAGYNEQFF. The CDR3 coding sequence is TGTGCCAGTAATTTCGCGGGATACAATGAGCAGTTCTTC.

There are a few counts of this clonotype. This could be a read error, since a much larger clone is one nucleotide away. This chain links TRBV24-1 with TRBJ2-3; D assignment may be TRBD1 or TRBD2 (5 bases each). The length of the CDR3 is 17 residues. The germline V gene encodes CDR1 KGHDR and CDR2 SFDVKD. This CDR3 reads CAISDPPSGTVADTQYF. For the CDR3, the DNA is TGTGCCATCAGTGATCCCCCCTCGGGGACGGTGGCAGATACGCAGTATTTT.

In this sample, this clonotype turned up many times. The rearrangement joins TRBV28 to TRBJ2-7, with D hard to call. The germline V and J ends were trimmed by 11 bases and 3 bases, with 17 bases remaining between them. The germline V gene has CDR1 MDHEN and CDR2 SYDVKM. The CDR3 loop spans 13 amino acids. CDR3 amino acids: CAPVSAGFYEQYF. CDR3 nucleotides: TGTGCCCCTGTGTCGGCCGGGTTCTACGAGCAGTACTTC.

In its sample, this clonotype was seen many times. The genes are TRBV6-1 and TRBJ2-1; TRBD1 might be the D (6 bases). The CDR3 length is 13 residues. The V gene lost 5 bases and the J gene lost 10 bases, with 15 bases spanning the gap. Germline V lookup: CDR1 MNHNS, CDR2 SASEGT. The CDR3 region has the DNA TGTGCCAGCAGTAACACCGGGACACCCGAGCAGTTCTTC. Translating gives CASSNTGTPEQFF.

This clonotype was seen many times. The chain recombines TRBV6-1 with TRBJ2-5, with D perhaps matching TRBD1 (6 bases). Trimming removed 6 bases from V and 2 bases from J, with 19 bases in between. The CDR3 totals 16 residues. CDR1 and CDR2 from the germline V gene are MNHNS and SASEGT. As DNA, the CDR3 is TGTGCCAGCAGCCTCAGGGGAAGGACACGACAAGAGACCCAGTACTTC. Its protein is CASSLRGRTRQETQYF.

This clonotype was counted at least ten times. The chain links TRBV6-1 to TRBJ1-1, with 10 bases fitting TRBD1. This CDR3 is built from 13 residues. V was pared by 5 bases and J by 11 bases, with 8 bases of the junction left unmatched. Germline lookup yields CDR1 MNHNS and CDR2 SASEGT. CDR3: CASSNRTGGWAFF. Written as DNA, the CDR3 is TGTGCCAGCAGTAATCGGACAGGGGGTTGGGCTTTCTTT.

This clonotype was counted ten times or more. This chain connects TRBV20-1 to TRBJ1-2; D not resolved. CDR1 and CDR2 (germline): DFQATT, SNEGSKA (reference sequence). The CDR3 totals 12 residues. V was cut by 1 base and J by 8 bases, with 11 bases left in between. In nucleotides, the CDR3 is TGCAGTGCTAGAGTTGCCGGGAACGGCTACACCTTC. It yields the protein CSARVAGNGYTF.

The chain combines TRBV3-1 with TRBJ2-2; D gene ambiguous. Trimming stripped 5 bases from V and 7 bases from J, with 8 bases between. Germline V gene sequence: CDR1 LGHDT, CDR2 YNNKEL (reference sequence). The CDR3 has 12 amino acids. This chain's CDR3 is CASSSIFGELFF. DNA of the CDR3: TGTGCCAGCAGCTCAATCTTCGGGGAGCTGTTTTTT.

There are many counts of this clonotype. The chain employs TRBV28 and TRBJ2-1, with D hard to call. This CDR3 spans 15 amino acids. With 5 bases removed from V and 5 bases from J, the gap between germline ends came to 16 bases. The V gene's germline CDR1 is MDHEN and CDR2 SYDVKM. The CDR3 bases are TGTGCCAGCAGTCCTCCGGTTGGTGCCAACAATGAGCAGTTCTTC. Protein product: CASSPPVGANNEQFF.

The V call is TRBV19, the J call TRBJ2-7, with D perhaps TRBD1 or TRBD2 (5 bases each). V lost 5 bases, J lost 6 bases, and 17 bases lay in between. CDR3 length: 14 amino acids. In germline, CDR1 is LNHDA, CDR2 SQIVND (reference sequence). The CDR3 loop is CASSSGPTGSEQYF. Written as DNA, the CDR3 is TGTGCCAGTAGTTCGGGACCCACAGGAAGCGAGCAGTACTTC.

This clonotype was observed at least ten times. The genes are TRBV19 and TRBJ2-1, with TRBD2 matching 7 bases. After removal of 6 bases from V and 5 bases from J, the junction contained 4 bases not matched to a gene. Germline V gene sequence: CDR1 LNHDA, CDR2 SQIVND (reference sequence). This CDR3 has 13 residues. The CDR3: CASSRRGDNEQFF. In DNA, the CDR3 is TGTGCCAGTAGCAGACGGGGGGACAATGAGCAGTTCTTC.

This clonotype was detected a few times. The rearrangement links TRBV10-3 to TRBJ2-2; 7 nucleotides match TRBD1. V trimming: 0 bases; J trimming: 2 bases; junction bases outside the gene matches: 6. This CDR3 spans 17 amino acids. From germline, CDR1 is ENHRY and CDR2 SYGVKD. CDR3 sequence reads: CAISESRGTVNTGELFF. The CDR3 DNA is TGTGCCATCAGTGAGTCGAGGGGGACAGTTAACACCGGGGAGCTGTTTTTT.

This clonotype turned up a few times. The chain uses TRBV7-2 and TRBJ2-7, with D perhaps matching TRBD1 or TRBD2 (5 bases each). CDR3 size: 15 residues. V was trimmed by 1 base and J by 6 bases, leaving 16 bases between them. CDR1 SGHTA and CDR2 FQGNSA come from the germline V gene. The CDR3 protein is CASSLEGTGDREQYF. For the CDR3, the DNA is TGTGCCAGCAGCTTAGAAGGGACCGGGGATCGCGAGCAGTACTTC.

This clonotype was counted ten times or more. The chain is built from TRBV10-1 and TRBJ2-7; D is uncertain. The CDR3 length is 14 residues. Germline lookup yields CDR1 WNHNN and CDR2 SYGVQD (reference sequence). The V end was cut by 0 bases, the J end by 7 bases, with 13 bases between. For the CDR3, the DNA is TGCGCCAGCAGTGAGTCCAGGTTCCCGCGGGAGCAGTACTTC. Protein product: CASSESRFPREQYF.

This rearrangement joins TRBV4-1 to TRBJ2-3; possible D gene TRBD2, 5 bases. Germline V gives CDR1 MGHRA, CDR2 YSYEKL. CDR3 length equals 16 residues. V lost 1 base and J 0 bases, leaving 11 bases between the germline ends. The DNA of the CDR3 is TGCGCCAGCAGCCAAGTAAGAGGCGGGAGCACAGATACGCAGTATTTT. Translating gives CASSQVRGGSTDTQYF.

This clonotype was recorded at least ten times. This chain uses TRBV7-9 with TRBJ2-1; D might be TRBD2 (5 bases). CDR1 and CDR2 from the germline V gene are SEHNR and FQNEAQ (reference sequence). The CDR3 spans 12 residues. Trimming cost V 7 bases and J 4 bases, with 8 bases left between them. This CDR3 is CASTSGYNEQFF. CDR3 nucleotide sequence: TGTGCCAGCACATCGGGATACAATGAGCAGTTCTTC.

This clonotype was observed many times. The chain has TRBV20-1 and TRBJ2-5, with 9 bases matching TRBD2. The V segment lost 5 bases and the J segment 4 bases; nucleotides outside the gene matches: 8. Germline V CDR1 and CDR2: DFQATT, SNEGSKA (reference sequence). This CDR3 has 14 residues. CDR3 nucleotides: TGCAGTGCTCCCTGGCGGGGGGGCCCAGAGACCCAGTACTTC. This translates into CSAPWRGGPETQYF.

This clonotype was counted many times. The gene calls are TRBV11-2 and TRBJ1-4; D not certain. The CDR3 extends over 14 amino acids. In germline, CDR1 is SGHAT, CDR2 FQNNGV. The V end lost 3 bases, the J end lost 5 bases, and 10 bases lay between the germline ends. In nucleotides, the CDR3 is TGTGCCAGCAGCTTGACCCCGGCAAATGAAAAACTGTTTTTT. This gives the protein CASSLTPANEKLFF.

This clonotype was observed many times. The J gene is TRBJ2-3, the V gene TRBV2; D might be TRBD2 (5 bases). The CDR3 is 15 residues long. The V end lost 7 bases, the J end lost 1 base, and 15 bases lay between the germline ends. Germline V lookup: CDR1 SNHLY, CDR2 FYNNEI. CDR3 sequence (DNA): TGTGCCAGCATAGGACTCCGACTTGGCACAGATACGCAGTATTTT. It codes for CASIGLRLGTDTQYF.